This T cell receptor (beta chain) originates from a study of blood T cells in healthy people across ages. Sample-barcoded 5' priming and a J-beta primer mix drove a second PCR of about 7 to 11 cycles. Sequencing recovered at least 2.5 million CDR3-containing paired-end reads from each sample. TCRdb itself ran the 5' RACE reads through MiXCR, one entry per CDR3 protein. In the table there are 790,000 or so distinct CDR3 sequences, 35% to 60% of which are singletons. The CDR3 loop spans 13 amino acids. With 7 bases clipped from V and 11 bases from J, the junction kept 12 bases outside the gene matches. The germline CDR1 and CDR2 sequences are SNHLY and FYNNEI. Study outcomes and limitations: Long-lived donors carried more naive CD4+ cells and greater diversity than aged donors.

Note on this clonotype: Its antigen is not identified.

The J gene is TRBJ2-5, the V gene TRBV2, with 8 bases that match TRBD2. The receptor was derived from a man older than 75 in good health. Sequencing was done on a sample of blood. In nucleotides, the CDR3 is TGTGCCAGCATCGCGGGAGGCCGGAAAGAGCAGTACTTC. Translated, it gives CASIAGGRKEQYF. Full variable domain (remainder filled in from reference TRBV2 and TRBJ2-5): EPEVTQTPSHQVTQMGQEVILRCVPISNHLYFYWYRQILGQKVEFLVSFYNNEISEKSEIFDDQFSVERPDGSNFTLKIRSTKLEDSAMYFCASIAGGRKEQYFGPGTRLLVL.